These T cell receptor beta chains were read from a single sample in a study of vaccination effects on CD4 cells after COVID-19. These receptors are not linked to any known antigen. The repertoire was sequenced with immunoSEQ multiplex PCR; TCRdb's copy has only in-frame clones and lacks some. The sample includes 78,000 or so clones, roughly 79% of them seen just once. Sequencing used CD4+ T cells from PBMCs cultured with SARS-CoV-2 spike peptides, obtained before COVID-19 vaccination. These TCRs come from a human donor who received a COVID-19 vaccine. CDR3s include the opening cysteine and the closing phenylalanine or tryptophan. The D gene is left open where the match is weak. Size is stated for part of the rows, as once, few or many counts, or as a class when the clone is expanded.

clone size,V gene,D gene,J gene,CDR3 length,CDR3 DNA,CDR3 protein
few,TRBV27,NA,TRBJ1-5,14,TGTGCCAGCAGTTTTTTTATGGGCAATCAGCCCCAGCATTTT,CASSFFMGNQPQHF
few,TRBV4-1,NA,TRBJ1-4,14,TGCGCCAGCAGCCTCAGCGAAGGGGATGAAAAACTGTTTTTT,CASSLSEGDEKLFF
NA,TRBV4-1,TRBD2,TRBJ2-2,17,TGCGCCAGCAGCCAAGTCAGAGCGGGGGTTAGGACCGGGGAGCTGTTTTTT,CASSQVRAGVRTGELFF
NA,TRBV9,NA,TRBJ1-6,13,TGTGCCAGCAGGGGACCGATTAATTCACCCCTCCACTTT,CASRGPINSPLHF
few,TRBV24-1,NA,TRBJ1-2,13,TGTGCCACCAGTGACCGTGGCTCGTCAGGCTACACCTTC,CATSDRGSSGYTF
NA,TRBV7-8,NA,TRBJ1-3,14,TGTGCCAGCAGCGGCGAGGGGGGGGGAGACACCATATATTTT,CASSGEGGGDTIYF
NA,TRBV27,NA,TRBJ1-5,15,TGTGCCAGCAGTCTGGCCGCGTATAGCAATCAGCCCCAGCATTTT,CASSLAAYSNQPQHF
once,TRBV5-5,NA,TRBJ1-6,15,TGTGCCAGCAGCTTGGGGACAGAATATAATTCACCCCTCCACTTT,CASSLGTEYNSPLHF
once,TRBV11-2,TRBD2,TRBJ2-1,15,TGTGCCAGCAGCGCATATAGCGGGGCTATGGGAGAGCAGTTCTTC,CASSAYSGAMGEQFF
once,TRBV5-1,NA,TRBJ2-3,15,TGCGCCAGCAGCTCGGACAGAATGGCACCCGATACGCAGTATTTT,CASSSDRMAPDTQYF
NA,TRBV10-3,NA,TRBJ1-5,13,TGTGCCATCAGCCCCGGACGGGATCAGCCCCAGCATTTT,CAISPGRDQPQHF
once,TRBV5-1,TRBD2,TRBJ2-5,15,TGCGCCAGCAGCTTAGCCCCTAGCGGGGGCGAGACCCAGTACTTC,CASSLAPSGGETQYF
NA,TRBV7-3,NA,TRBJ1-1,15,TGTGCCAGCAGCTTGTACGGGACACCGAACACTGAAGCTTTCTTT,CASSLYGTPNTEAFF
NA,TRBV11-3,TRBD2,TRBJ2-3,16,TGTGCCAGCAGCCGGCCGGGACTAGCGGACACAGATACGCAGTATTTT,CASSRPGLADTDTQYF
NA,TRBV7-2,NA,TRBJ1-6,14,TGTGCCACCGCTCGAGGGGGGGGAAATTCACCCCTCCACTTT,CATARGGGNSPLHF
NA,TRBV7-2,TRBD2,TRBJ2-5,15,TGTGCCAGCAGCTTAAATGGGGGGGGCCAAGAGACCCAGTACTTC,CASSLNGGGQETQYF
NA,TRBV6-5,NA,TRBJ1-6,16,TGTGCCAGCAGTTCCAGGTTTTCTCTCAATAATTCACCCCTCCACTTT,CASSSRFSLNNSPLHF
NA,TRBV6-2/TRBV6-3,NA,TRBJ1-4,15,TGTGCCAGCAGTTACTCGGGGCCAACTAATGAAAAACTGTTTTTT,CASSYSGPTNEKLFF
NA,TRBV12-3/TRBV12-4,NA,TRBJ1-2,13,TGTGCCAGCAGTTTTACAGCTAACTATGGCTACACCTTC,CASSFTANYGYTF
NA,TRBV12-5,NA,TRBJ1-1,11,TGTGCTAGTGGTTTGGGCACTGAAGCTTTCTTT,CASGLGTEAFF
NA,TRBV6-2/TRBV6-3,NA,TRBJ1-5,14,TGTGCCAGCAGTCAAGGAGGGAGCAATCAGCCCCAGCATTTT,CASSQGGSNQPQHF
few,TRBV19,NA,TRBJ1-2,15,TGTGCCAGTAGTACCGGATCGGGGAGCGGCTATGGCTACACCTTC,CASSTGSGSGYGYTF
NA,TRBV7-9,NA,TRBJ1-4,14,TGTGCCAGCAGCTTTTTAGCTACAGCCCTTATACTGTTTTTT,CASSFLATALILFF
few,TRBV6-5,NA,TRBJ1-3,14,TGTGCCAGCAGTTATGACACATCTGGAAACACCATATATTTT,CASSYDTSGNTIYF
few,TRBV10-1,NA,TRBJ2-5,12,TGCGCCAGCGACAAGTACCAAGAGACCCAGTACTTC,CASDKYQETQYF
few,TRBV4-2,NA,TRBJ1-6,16,TGTGCCAGCAGCCAAGATTTCGGCAGGGATAATTCACCCCTCCACTTT,CASSQDFGRDNSPLHF
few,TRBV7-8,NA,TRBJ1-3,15,TGTGCCAGCAGCTACACAGGGAGCTCTGGAAACACCATATATTTT,CASSYTGSSGNTIYF
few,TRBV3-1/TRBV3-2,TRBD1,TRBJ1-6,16,TGTGCCAGCAGCGACCGGGACAGCTCCTATAATTCACCCCTCCACTTT,CASSDRDSSYNSPLHF
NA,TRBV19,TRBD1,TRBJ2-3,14,TGTGCCAGTAGTACAAACAGGGGTACAGATACGCAGTATTTT,CASSTNRGTDTQYF
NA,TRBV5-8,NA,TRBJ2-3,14,TGTGCCAGCAGCTTGGGGGATAGCACAGATACGCAGTATTTT,CASSLGDSTDTQYF
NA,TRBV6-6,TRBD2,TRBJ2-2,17,TGTGCCAGCAGCCGACGAGCTCGAGCGGGGGGCACCGGGGAGCTGTTTTTT,CASSRRARAGGTGELFF
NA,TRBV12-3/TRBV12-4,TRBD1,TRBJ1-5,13,TGTGCCAGCAGGTCCGGGACAGGGCAGCCCCAGCATTTT,CASRSGTGQPQHF
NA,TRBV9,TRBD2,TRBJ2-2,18,TGTGCCAGCAGCGTAGGATGGTCTAGCGGGGGGGTTCCCGGGGAGCTGTTTTTT,CASSVGWSSGGVPGELFF
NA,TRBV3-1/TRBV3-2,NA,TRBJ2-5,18,TGTGCCAGCAGCCAAGAGTCCTTGGGACGGCGTCCCCAAGAGACCCAGTACTTC,CASSQESLGRRPQETQYF
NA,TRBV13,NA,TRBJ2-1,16,TGTGCCAGCAGCTATTCGACAGGCGTGACCTACAATGAGCAGTTCTTC,CASSYSTGVTYNEQFF
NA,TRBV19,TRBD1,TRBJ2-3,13,TGTGCCAGTAGTATTAGGGAGGGACAGGGGCCCCATTTT,CASSIREGQGPHF
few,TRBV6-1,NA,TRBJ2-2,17,TGTGCCAGCAGTGCAAACCCCGGGACGGCGAACACCGGGGAGCTGTTTTTT,CASSANPGTANTGELFF
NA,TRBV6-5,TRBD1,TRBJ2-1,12,TGTGCCAGCAGTCGACAGGGAAATGAGCAGTTCTTC,CASSRQGNEQFF
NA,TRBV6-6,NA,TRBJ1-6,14,TGTGCCAGCAGCCCCCCAAGGCAAGGATCACCCCTCCACTTT,CASSPPRQGSPLHF
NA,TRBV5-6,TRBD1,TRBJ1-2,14,TGTGCCAGCACCGGACAGGGGGCGCGGTATGGCTACACCTTC,CASTGQGARYGYTF
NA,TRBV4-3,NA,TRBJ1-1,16,TGCGCCAGCAGCCAAGATCCCGGCGGGGGGGCAGGTGAAGCTTTCTTT,CASSQDPGGGAGEAFF
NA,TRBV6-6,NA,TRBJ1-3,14,TGTGCCAGCAGCTTACTTTCCCCTGGAAACACCATATATTTT,CASSLLSPGNTIYF
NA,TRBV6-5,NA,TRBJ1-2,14,TGTGCCAGCAGCCCGTTTCTACCCTCCTATGGCTACACCTTC,CASSPFLPSYGYTF
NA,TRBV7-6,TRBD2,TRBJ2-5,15,TGTGCCAGCAGCGCCCGAGCGGGGGGCCTAGGGACCCAGTACTTC,CASSARAGGLGTQYF
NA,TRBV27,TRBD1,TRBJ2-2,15,TGTGCCAGCAGTACACAGGGACAGGGGCACGGGGAGCTGTTTTTT,CASSTQGQGHGELFF
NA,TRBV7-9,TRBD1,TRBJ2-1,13,TGTGCCAGCAGCTTAGAACAGGGGGATGAGCAGTTCTTC,CASSLEQGDEQFF
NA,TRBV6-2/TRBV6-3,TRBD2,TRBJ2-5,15,TGTGCCAGCAGTCGGGGACTAGCGGGTACAGAGACCCAGTACTTC,CASSRGLAGTETQYF
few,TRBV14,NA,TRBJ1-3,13,TGTGCCAGCAGCCGGAACTCTGGAAACACCATATATTTT,CASSRNSGNTIYF
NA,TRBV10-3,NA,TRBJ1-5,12,TGTGCCACTGGTTCTAATAATCAGCCCCAGCATTTT,CATGSNNQPQHF
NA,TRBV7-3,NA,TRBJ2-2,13,TGTGCCAGCAGTACACAGGGTTTAGGGGAGCTGTTTTTT,CASSTQGLGELFF
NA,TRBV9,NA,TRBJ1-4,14,TGTGCCAGCAGCGTCTCAAGTATCGGAGAAAAACTGTTTTTT,CASSVSSIGEKLFF